In its sample, the clone carrying this T cell receptor (beta chain) was seen a few times. This specimen belongs to a study of T cell repertoires in aging, cancer and after chemotherapy. TRB rearrangements spanning V, D and J were amplified using mixed TRB-A/B primers. TCRdb ran MiXCR on the multiplex PCR reads and lists one entry per CDR3 protein. The data hold about 9,700 distinct CDR3 sequences, with approximately 30% observed a single time. Amplification of TCR beta used genomic DNA extracted from peripheral blood. The sequenced sample was blood. The TCR sequence derives from a human donor in good health.

The CDR3 nucleotides read TGTGCCAGCAGTTTAGCCCTCAACAGGGGAAACACCATATATTTT. As protein: CASSLALNRGNTIYF. The gene calls are TRBV6-5 and TRBJ1-3; D perhaps matches TRBD1 (5 bases). CDR1 and CDR2 from the germline V gene are MNHEY and SVGAGI. Deletions cut 4 bases from V and 4 bases from J, with 14 bases between. The CDR3 has 15 residues.